The rows below give T cell receptor beta chains drawn from one sample of a study of blood T cell repertoires in COVID-19. Clones were read by immunoSEQ multiplex PCR, and TCRdb kept only the in-frame ones, dropping some. The sample lists about 64,000 clones, 80% to 95% seen once, with 7% to 10% in the top ten. Sample: peripheral blood. Receptors originate from a woman aged 80 or over with active COVID-19. CDR3s include the opening cysteine and the closing phenylalanine or tryptophan. A D gene is named only where the DNA matches it firmly. Clone size, where shown, is once, few, many, or a class for clones that have expanded.

v_gene	j_gene	abundance	d_gene	len	CDR3nt	CDR3aa
TRBV25-1	TRBJ2-5	.	.	14	TGTGCCAGCAGTGACAGGGTAGGGCAAGAGACCCAGTACTTC	CASSDRVGQETQYF
TRBV21-1	TRBJ2-1	.	.	13	TGTGCCAGCAGCCTAGCGAGCTACAATGAGCAGTTCTTC	CASSLASYNEQFF
TRBV28	TRBJ1-5	.	.	12	TGTGCCAGCAGTTTAATCGATCAGCCCCAGCATTTT	CASSLIDQPQHF
TRBV28	TRBJ1-1	.	.	16	TGTGCCAGCAGTCCCCGCGGGGGGCGCTTGAACACTGAAGCTTTCTTT	CASSPRGGRLNTEAFF
TRBV28	TRBJ2-2	few	TRBD2	14	TGTGCCAGTATTAGCGGGAGTTCCACCGGGGAGCTGTTTTTT	CASISGSSTGELFF
TRBV4-1	TRBJ1-2	.	.	15	TGCGCCAGCAGCCAAGTGAGAGGGGGGGCCTATGGCTACACCTTC	CASSQVRGGAYGYTF
TRBV2	TRBJ2-6	.	.	13	TGTGCCAGCAGTACCGGGGGTGGGGGCGTCCTGACTTTC	CASSTGGGGVLTF
TRBV15	TRBJ1-1	.	.	13	TGTGCCACCAGCCCGGGTCCGAACACTGAAGCTTTCTTT	CATSPGPNTEAFF
TRBV7-2	TRBJ2-3	.	.	16	TGTGCCAGCAGCTCCTTACGGGACTTTCCCAGGGATACGCAGTATTTT	CASSSLRDFPRDTQYF
TRBV2	TRBJ1-2	.	.	12	TGTGCCAGCATGGGCGACCGACCTGGCTACACCTTC	CASMGDRPGYTF
TRBV5-4	TRBJ2-5	.	.	16	TGTGCCAGCAGCAAGACAGGGTCGGACTACGAAGAGACCCAGTACTTC	CASSKTGSDYEETQYF
TRBV7-8	TRBJ2-7	.	.	13	TGTGCCAGCAGCCGCCCTCCCCCGTACGAGCAGTACTTC	CASSRPPPYEQYF
TRBV24-1	TRBJ2-2	.	TRBD2	16	TGTGCCACCAGTGATCCTAGCGGGAGGCCGGGCGGGGAGCTGTTTTTT	CATSDPSGRPGGELFF
TRBV4-1	TRBJ1-5	once	TRBD1	18	TGCGCCAGCAGCCCGGGGACAGGGAGGCGAAATGCCGGTCAGCCCCAGCATTTT	CASSPGTGRRNAGQPQHF